Each of the 31 T cell receptor beta chains below was sequenced from the same sample in a study of blood T cell repertoires in COVID-19. Profiled with immunoSEQ multiplex PCR; TCRdb holds only in-frame clones, not every one. The sample lists about 210,000 clones; 82% were seen once. What was sequenced was peripheral blood. The receptors were gathered from a woman in her 40s with acute or convalescent COVID-19.

This rearrangement joins TRBV3-1 (or the pseudogene TRBV3-2) to TRBJ2-7; TRBD2 might be the D (5 bases). Germline CDR1 and CDR2: LGHDT and YNNKEL (reference sequence). Trimming removed 1 base at V and 0 bases at J, with 10 bases between. This CDR3 spans 15 amino acids. Written as DNA, the CDR3 is TGTGCCAGCAGCCAAGGAGGGCACCTCTCCTACGAGCAGTACTTC. Translation: CASSQGGHLSYEQYF.

Turning to this clone: One end of the junction does not line up with germline, which may come from a read error. The gene calls are TRBV11-2 and TRBJ1-1, with unresolved D. Germline V gene sequence: CDR1 SGHAT, CDR2 FQNNGV. There are 11 residues in the CDR3. The CDR3 here is CASSAGAEAFF. The CDR3 DNA is TGTGCCAGCAGCGCCGGAGCTGAGGCTTTCTTT. Combining the CDR3 with reference TRBV11-2 and TRBJ1-1 gives the whole variable domain EAGVAQSPRYKIIEKRQSVAFWCNPISGHATLYWYQQILGQGPKLLIQFQNNGVVDDSQLPKDRFSAERLKGVDSTLKIQPAKLEDSAVYLCASSAGAEAFFGQGTRLTVV.

The chain combines TRBV15 with TRBJ2-1, with 9 positions matching TRBD2. CDR1 and CDR2 (germline): LNHNV, YYDKDF (reference sequence). The CDR3 is 15 amino acids. V trimming: 5 bases; J trimming: 4 bases; junction bases outside the gene matches: 6. CDR3 amino acids: CATSSGAGGYNEQFF. For the CDR3, the DNA is TGTGCCACCAGCTCAGGGGCGGGGGGGTACAATGAGCAGTTCTTC.

This chain joins TRBV10-3 and TRBJ2-3, with 7 bases matching TRBD1. Germline loops: CDR1 ENHRY, CDR2 SYGVKD. CDR3 size: 13 residues. With V trimmed by 8 bases and J by 3 bases, 5 bases remained unmatched. CDR3 DNA sequence: TGTGCCATCGGACAGGAATTAACAGATACGCAGTATTTT. Its protein product is CAIGQELTDTQYF.

Here the CDR3 reads CASRAADTQYF. CDR3 DNA: TGTGCCAGTCGCGCGGCAGATACGCAGTATTTT. V and J are TRBV19 and TRBJ2-3; D gene unclear. Germline CDR1 LNHDA, CDR2 SQIVND (reference sequence). V was trimmed by 8 bases and J by 4 bases, leaving 7 bases between them. CDR3 size: 11 residues.

The V and J genes are TRBV6-2 or TRBV6-3 and TRBJ1-6; D is possibly TRBD1 (6 bases). Trimming left V 6 bases short and J 8 bases short, with 14 bases between. The germline gives CDR1 MNHEY, CDR2 SVGEGT. The CDR3 covers 14 residues. The CDR3 sequence: CASSHSDRDSPLHF. CDR3 coding DNA: TGTGCCAGCAGCCACTCGGACAGAGATTCACCCCTCCACTTT.

The chain is built from TRBV24-1 and TRBJ2-3; TRBD2 matches at 12 bases. Per germline, CDR1 KGHDR and CDR2 SFDVKD. This CDR3 spans 16 amino acids. Trimming at V came to 4 bases and at J to 3 bases, leaving 4 bases not matched to a gene. CDR3 protein: CATSDTTSGRTDTQYF. Written as DNA, the CDR3 is TGTGCCACCAGTGACACGACTAGCGGGAGAACAGATACGCAGTATTTT.

The chain couples TRBV2 to TRBJ2-5; 9 bases map to TRBD2. Per the germline V gene, CDR1 is SNHLY and CDR2 is FYNNEI. There are 15 residues in the CDR3. V lost 5 bases and J lost 2; bases outside the gene matches: 6. The CDR3 nucleotides read TGTGCCAGCAGTTTAGCGGGAGAGGGGCAAGAGACCCAGTACTTC. Translation: CASSLAGEGQETQYF.

The rearrangement joins TRBV5-8 to TRBJ2-7, with no clear D. Deletions cut 7 bases from V and 5 bases from J, with 7 bases between. The CDR3 runs to 10 residues. Looked up from germline, CDR1 is SGHTS and CDR2 is YDEGEE. CDR3 residues: CASGANEQYF. In DNA form, the CDR3 reads TGTGCCAGCGGAGCGAACGAGCAGTACTTC.

The J gene is TRBJ1-1, the V gene TRBV5-5, with D unresolved. Germline-derived CDR1 and CDR2 are SGHKS and YYEKEE (reference sequence). The CDR3 runs to 12 residues. The ends were cut back, 0 bases at V and 11 bases at J, with 11 bases in the middle. In DNA form, the CDR3 reads TGTGCCAGCAGCTTGGACACCCTGGAGGCTTTCTTT. Translation gives CASSLDTLEAFF. Full variable domain (outside the CDR3, taken from reference TRBV5-5 and TRBJ1-1): DAGVTQSPTHLIKTRGQQVTLRCSPISGHKSVSWYQQVLGQGPQFIFQYYEKEERGRGNFPDRFSARQFPNYSSELNVNALLLGDSALYLCASSLDTLEAFFGQGTRLTVV.

This chain connects TRBV19 to TRBJ1-1, with a weak D call TRBD1 (6 bases). The CDR3 has 13 amino acids. Trimming removed 3 bases at V and 5 bases at J, with 10 bases between. Germline assignment: CDR1 LNHDA and CDR2 SQIVND (reference sequence). Here the CDR3 reads CASSINRVTEAFF. CDR3 coding DNA: TGTGCCAGTAGTATCAACAGGGTAACTGAAGCTTTCTTT.

This clone was counted a single time. The rearrangement uses TRBV10-3 and TRBJ2-3, with D maybe TRBD1 (6 bases). V lost 6 bases and J lost 4, with 8 bases in between. Germline V lookup: CDR1 ENHRY, CDR2 SYGVKD. The length of the CDR3 is 12 residues. CDR3 sequence: CAIRGASDTQYF. The CDR3 nucleotides read TGTGCCATCAGGGGGGCCTCAGATACGCAGTATTTT.

This sequence joins TRBV29-1 and TRBJ2-7, with a weak D call TRBD1 (6 bases). Germline values: CDR1 SQVTM, CDR2 ANQGSEA. V lost 0 bases and J lost 0, with 21 bases in between. This CDR3 contains 18 residues. The CDR3 spells CSVEDRGGDRTLSYEQYF. CDR3 sequence (DNA): TGCAGCGTTGAAGATCGAGGAGGAGACAGGACCCTCTCCTACGAGCAGTACTTC.

This clone was found once. CDR3 nucleotides: TGTGCCAGCAGCCATGGATCACGAGGGGAGCAGTACTTC. It yields the protein CASSHGSRGEQYF. The chain links TRBV7-8 to TRBJ2-7; possible D gene TRBD2, 5 bases. Germline-derived CDR1 and CDR2 are SGHVS and FQNEAQ. The V end lost 5 bases, the J end lost 7 bases, and 15 bases lay between the germline ends. The CDR3 extends over 13 amino acids.

This chain joins TRBV9 and TRBJ1-6; D remains unclear. V lost 0 bases to trimming and J lost 8 bases, with 15 bases between them. The germline V gene has CDR1 SGDLS and CDR2 YYNGEE. This CDR3 region has 16 residues. CDR3 region: CASSVESGQVDSPLHF. CDR3 bases: TGTGCCAGCAGCGTAGAAAGTGGGCAGGTAGATTCACCCCTCCACTTT.

This chain uses TRBV5-5 with TRBJ2-5, with TRBD1 as a possible D gene (6 bases). This CDR3 has 16 residues. Trimming pared 5 bases from V and 1 base from J, leaving 18 bases between. Germline CDR1 is SGHKS and CDR2 is YYEKEE (reference sequence). This CDR3 reads CASSLLIVRGQETQYF. CDR3 bases: TGTGCCAGCAGTCTCTTAATAGTCAGGGGCCAAGAGACCCAGTACTTC.

This clone has a single count. The chain combines TRBV7-2 with TRBJ2-7; maybe TRBD1 (6 bases). V shed 3 bases and J shed 7 bases, with 16 bases lying between them. Germline V lookup: CDR1 SGHTA, CDR2 FQGNSA. The CDR3 totals 14 residues. CDR3 bases: TGTGCCAGCAGCTTGCCGGGACACCTCGGGGAGCAGTACTTC. This translates into CASSLPGHLGEQYF.

Comment on this clone: One end of the junction does not line up with germline, which may come from a read error. This chain uses TRBV2 with TRBJ1-4, with 9 nucleotides matching TRBD1. The CDR3 is 14 residues long. Germline V gene sequence: CDR1 SNHLY, CDR2 FYNNEI. CDR3 amino acids: CASSRDRAEEKLFF. CDR3 DNA sequence: TGTGCTAGCAGTCGGGACAGGGCTGAAGAAAAACTGTTTTTT.

V and J are TRBV4-2 and TRBJ1-1; D is possibly TRBD1 (5 bases). There are 16 residues in the CDR3. V lost 4 bases and J 4 bases, leaving 19 bases between the germline ends. CDR1 LGHNA and CDR2 YNFKEQ come from the germline V gene. The CDR3 spells CASSPAGGRVSTEAFF. CDR3 sequence (DNA): TGTGCCAGCAGCCCCGCGGGGGGGAGGGTGAGCACTGAAGCTTTCTTT.

The gene calls are TRBV3-1 (or the pseudogene TRBV3-2) and TRBJ2-2; 10 nucleotides align to TRBD2. V trimming: 6 bases; J trimming: 0 bases; junction bases outside the gene matches: 16. The CDR3 contains 20 residues. Germline CDR1 reads LGHDT; CDR2 reads YNNKEL (reference sequence). CDR3 sequence reads: CASRERSKISGGSNTGELFF. DNA of the CDR3: TGTGCCAGCAGAGAAAGATCCAAGATTAGCGGGGGGTCGAACACCGGGGAGCTGTTTTTT.

The chain is built from TRBV14 and TRBJ1-1; tentative D call: TRBD1 (6 bases). The CDR3 runs to 13 residues. The germline V gene has CDR1 SGHDN and CDR2 FVKESK. Trimming cost V 4 bases and J 7 bases, with 13 bases left between them. CDR3 nucleotide sequence: TGTGCCAGCAGCCTATACAGGGACCTTGAAGCTTTCTTT. Residues: CASSLYRDLEAFF.

The chain couples TRBV15 to TRBJ2-1; 10 bases map to TRBD2. The CDR3 extends over 16 amino acids. Trimming cost V 2 bases and J 4 bases; bases outside gene matches: 5. Per the germline V gene, CDR1 is LNHNV and CDR2 is YYDKDF (reference sequence). CDR3 region: CATSRPSGSSYNEQFF. As DNA, the CDR3 is TGTGCCACCAGCAGACCTAGCGGGAGTTCATACAATGAGCAGTTCTTC.

This clone appeared once. J is TRBJ2-3 and V is TRBV10-2, with a weak D call TRBD1 (5 bases). Trimming stripped 10 bases from V and 0 bases from J, with 14 bases between. This CDR3 is built from 14 residues. Germline CDR1 WSHSY, CDR2 SAAADI. The CDR3 DNA is TGCGCCACCAAGCAGGGCGCGAGCACAGATACGCAGTATTTT. This encodes CATKQGASTDTQYF.

The chain has TRBV30 and TRBJ2-7; 10 bases are a match to TRBD2. The junction had 4 bases not matched to a gene; V was cut back by 8 bases and J by 0 bases. Germline V CDR1 and CDR2: GTSNPN, SVGIG (reference sequence). This CDR3 contains 13 residues. The CDR3 DNA is TGTGCCCTTAGCGGGAGGACCTCCTACGAGCAGTACTTC. Translated: CALSGRTSYEQYF.

J is TRBJ1-1 and V is TRBV4-3, with 7 bases fitting TRBD1. CDR3 length: 13 residues. Germline V gene sequence: CDR1 LGHNA, CDR2 YSLEER. J lost 0 bases, V lost 8 bases, and 3 bases had no gene match. The DNA of the CDR3 is TGCGCCAGCCGGGACAGTATGAACACTGAAGCTTTCTTT. It translates to CASRDSMNTEAFF.

V usage is TRBV6-1 and J usage is TRBJ1-2; D unresolved. The CDR3 is 11 amino acids. In germline, CDR1 is MNHNS, CDR2 SASEGT. V dropped 2 bases and J dropped 8 bases, with 6 bases sitting between them. For the CDR3, the DNA is TGTGCCAGCAGTGAACTCAGGGGCTACACCTTC. It translates to CASSELRGYTF.

The V call is TRBV30, the J call TRBJ1-2; 9 nucleotides align to TRBD1. In germline, CDR1 is GTSNPN, CDR2 SVGIG (reference sequence). The V and J ends lost 1 base and 7 bases, in that order; junction bases with no gene match: 7. The CDR3 is 14 amino acids. This CDR3 reads CAWSGRTGVSGYTF. DNA for the CDR3: TGTGCCTGGAGTGGACGGACAGGGGTCAGTGGCTACACCTTC.

On this clone: Different DNA sequences within this sample yield the same CDR3. The rearrangement links TRBV30 to TRBJ2-7, with 10 bases aligning to TRBD1. Trimming at V came to 5 bases and at J to 4 bases, leaving 5 bases not matched to a gene. The CDR3 length is 13 residues. Germline CDR1 GTSNPN, CDR2 SVGIG (reference sequence). The chain's CDR3 is CAWGRDRGYEQYF. The CDR3 DNA sequence: TGTGCCTGGGGGCGGGACAGGGGTTACGAGCAGTACTTC.

About this clone: At one of its ends the junction is not consistent with the germline gene, which may arise from a read error. The chain recombines TRBV12-3 or TRBV12-4 with TRBJ1-2, with D unresolved. The CDR3 consists of 11 residues. CDR3 coding DNA: TGTGCCAGCAACCCCAACTCCGAACGGGGTTTC. Protein sequence: CASNPNSERGF.

This chain joins TRBV10-1 and TRBJ2-1, with TRBD1 as a possible D gene (5 bases). This CDR3 region has 12 residues. Per the germline V gene, CDR1 is WNHNN and CDR2 is SYGVQD (reference sequence). Between the trimmed V and J ends, which lost 6 bases and 8 bases, there was a span of 11 bases. The CDR3 region is CASSRTNDEQFF. CDR3 DNA sequence: TGCGCCAGCAGCCGGACAAACGATGAGCAGTTCTTC.

The chain combines TRBV9 with TRBJ1-2; 8 nucleotides match TRBD1. The germline V gene encodes CDR1 SGDLS and CDR2 YYNGEE. The ends lost 3 bases at V and 11 bases at J; junction bases unmatched: 15. The CDR3 is 15 residues long. For the CDR3, the DNA is TGTGCCAGCAGCGCTAGAGGACAGGGCGGTTCAGTATACACCTTC. It is translated as CASSARGQGGSVYTF.